This is a list of T cell receptor beta chains from one sample in a study of blood T cells in healthy people across ages. TCRdb recomputed calls from the 5' RACE reads with MiXCR, one row per CDR3 protein. The sample lists about 720,000 distinct CDR3 sequences; 20% to 30% were seen once. This sample was shared with a second study, whose subject was T cells of mothers and their children.

What was sequenced was blood. The source is a boy aged 10-17 years in good health. CDR3s include the opening cysteine and the closing phenylalanine or tryptophan. A D gene is named only where the DNA matches it firmly. The listing skips clone size in some rows; elsewhere it reads once, few, many or a size class.

few	TRBJ2-7	NA	TRBV6-1	TGTGCCAGCAGTGAAGTAAGTAGCCCATCCTACGAGCAGTACTTC	CASSEVSSPSYEQYF
NA	TRBJ2-7	NA	TRBV12-3/TRBV12-4	TGTGCCAGCAGTAAGACAGGCTACTCTAGGGAGCAGTACTTC	CASSKTGYSREQYF
few	TRBJ2-1	TRBD2	TRBV11-2	TGTGCCAGCAGTACCGTCGACGGGGGGGAGTTCGCCTACAATGAGCAGTTCTTC	CASSTVDGGEFAYNEQFF
few	TRBJ2-1	TRBD2	TRBV2	TGTGCCAGCAGGGGGACTAGCGGCTACAATGAGCAGTTCTTC	CASRGTSGYNEQFF
NA	TRBJ2-2	NA	TRBV7-3	TGTGCCAGCAGCTCTAATGGGGACGCCGGGGAGCTGTTTTTT	CASSSNGDAGELFF
few	TRBJ2-2	NA	TRBV7-9	TGTGCCAGCAGCTCACAGGACTACGCGAACACCGGGGAGCTGTTTTTT	CASSSQDYANTGELFF
few	TRBJ2-1	NA	TRBV20-1	TGCAGTGCTAGTGTGCGGCGAACGGGCTCCTACAATGAGCAGTTCTTC	CSASVRRTGSYNEQFF
NA	TRBJ2-4	TRBD2	TRBV20-1	TGCAGTGGGGCTTCCCGGGGACTAGCGGGAGGGGACATTCAGTACTTC	CSGASRGLAGGDIQYF
NA	TRBJ2-1	NA	TRBV11-2	TGTGCCAGCAACCCCAGGTGGAAGGTGGGTCGGAATGAGCAGTTCTTC	CASNPRWKVGRNEQFF
few	TRBJ1-5	NA	TRBV3-1	TGTGCCAGCAGCCTCAGTACGGGGCCGGGGCCCCAGCATTTT	CASSLSTGPGPQHF
NA	TRBJ2-1	TRBD2	TRBV6-5	TGTGCCAGCAGTTACTCGGCGGGGGGCTGGGCCTACAATGAGCAGTTCTTC	CASSYSAGGWAYNEQFF
NA	TRBJ1-5	NA	TRBV12-3/TRBV12-4	TGTGCCAGCAGTCAACAGGGAGTGAGCCAGCCCCAGCATTTT	CASSQQGVSQPQHF
NA	TRBJ2-1	NA	TRBV29-1	TGCAGCGTCATACAGGTGACCTACAATGAGCAGTTCTTC	CSVIQVTYNEQFF
once	TRBJ1-1	NA	TRBV7-9	TGTGCCAGCAGCATTGACCCCGGTGGAACTGAAGCTTTCTTT	CASSIDPGGTEAFF
few	TRBJ2-5	TRBD1	TRBV5-1	TGCGCCAGCAGCTCGTCGACAGGGTACGAGACCCAGTACTTC	CASSSSTGYETQYF